The 26 T cell receptor beta chains in this list originate from one sample, sequenced in a study of blood T cell repertoires in COVID-19. Using immunoSEQ multiplex PCR, the repertoire was profiled, and TCRdb retains in-frame clones only, with some absent. The data contain 250,000 to 350,000 clones, 86% of them seen just once; the ten biggest clones take up approximately 1.5%. The specimen sequenced was peripheral blood. These receptors all stem from a woman in her forties or fifties with acute or convalescent COVID-19.

This clone was observed a handful of times. The chain has TRBV19 and TRBJ2-3; 8 bases match TRBD1. The CDR3 loop spans 14 amino acids. In germline, CDR1 is LNHDA, CDR2 SQIVND (reference sequence). Unmatched junction bases numbered 5, after V lost 5 bases and J lost 4 bases. CDR3 bases: TGTGCCAGTAGTCTGACAGGGGCCCCAGATACGCAGTATTTT. This gives the protein CASSLTGAPDTQYF.

J is TRBJ2-7 and V is TRBV7-3, with a weak D call TRBD1 (6 bases). V lost 5 bases to trimming and J lost 2 bases, with 13 bases between them. This CDR3 contains 14 residues. The V gene's germline CDR1 is SGHTA and CDR2 FQGTGA. CDR3: CASSARQVPYEQYF. The CDR3 DNA follows: TGTGCCAGCAGCGCCCGACAGGTGCCCTACGAGCAGTACTTC.

This clone was recorded once. The genes are TRBV7-7 and TRBJ1-6, with 12 bases aligning to TRBD1. Germline CDR1 is SSHAT and CDR2 is FNYEAQ (reference sequence). The J segment lost 5 bases and the V segment lost 5 bases, leaving 4 bases of the junction unmatched. The CDR3 is made up of 16 amino acids. Written as DNA, the CDR3 is TGTGCCAGCAGCGCGGGACAGGGGGCTCATAATTCACCCCTCCACTTT. Its protein is CASSAGQGAHNSPLHF. Using reference TRBV7-7 and TRBJ1-6 for the parts outside the CDR3, the full variable domain is GAGVSQSPRYKVTKRGQDVTLRCDPISSHATLYWYQQALGQGPEFLTYFNYEAQPDKSGLPSDRFSAERPEGSISTLTIQRTEQRDSAMYRCASSAGQGAHNSPLHFGNGTRLTVT.

The chain carries TRBV18 and TRBJ2-7; 9 bases agree with TRBD2. Germline V CDR1 and CDR2: KGHSH, LQKENI. Trimming at V came to 3 bases and at J to 9 bases, leaving 12 bases not matched to a gene. The CDR3 consists of 15 residues. CDR3 region: CASSPVSGGTEGQYF. Here the CDR3 DNA reads TGTGCCAGCTCACCGGTTAGCGGGGGAACTGAAGGGCAGTACTTC.

CDR3: CASSYLRGRDTGELFF. The CDR3, as DNA: TGTGCCAGCAGTTACTTACGCGGGAGGGACACCGGGGAGCTGTTTTTT. The J gene is TRBJ2-2, the V gene TRBV6-5; 9 bases fit TRBD2. V lost 1 base and J lost 3; bases outside the gene matches: 3. The CDR3 sequence is 16 residues long. Germline V gene data show CDR1 as MNHEY and CDR2 as SVGAGI.

The genes are TRBV18 and TRBJ1-1; D remains unclear. The CDR3 runs to 12 residues. Trimming removed 1 base from V and 2 bases from J, with 2 bases in between. Looked up from germline, CDR1 is KGHSH and CDR2 is LQKENI. This CDR3 reads CASSPLNTEAFF. CDR3 nucleotides: TGTGCCAGCTCACCACTAAACACTGAAGCTTTCTTT.

V is TRBV7-8 and J is TRBJ1-6; TRBD1 matches 9 bases. Germline V CDR1 and CDR2: SGHVS, FQNEAQ. The CDR3 covers 17 residues. V shed 5 bases and J 1 base; nucleotides not matched to a gene: 6. CDR3 sequence (DNA): TGTGCCAGCAGCCCCGGGACAGGGCGGTCCTATAATTCACCCCTCCACTTT. Protein product: CASSPGTGRSYNSPLHF.

J is TRBJ1-1 and V is TRBV24-1; tentative D call: TRBD1 (6 bases). V was shortened by 2 bases and J by 5 bases, with 17 bases between the two germline ends. This CDR3 comprises 16 residues. Per germline, CDR1 KGHDR and CDR2 SFDVKD. This CDR3 reads CATSDSSIGGGTEAFF. CDR3 nucleotide sequence: TGTGCCACCAGTGATTCCTCTATTGGGGGCGGAACTGAAGCTTTCTTT.

The rearrangement links TRBV2 to TRBJ1-4, with TRBD1 matching 8 bases. The V and J ends lost 6 bases and 5 bases, in that order; junction bases with no gene match: 2. The CDR3 covers 13 residues. From germline, CDR1 is SNHLY and CDR2 FYNNEI. The DNA for the CDR3 is TGTGCCAGCAGCGGGACAGGAAATGAAAAACTGTTTTTT. Protein sequence: CASSGTGNEKLFF.

This chain's CDR3 is CASSLGGLAVSSYEQYF. The CDR3 DNA reads as TGTGCCAGCAGTTTAGGAGGACTAGCCGTAAGCTCCTACGAGCAGTACTTC. This sequence joins TRBV28 and TRBJ2-7; TRBD2 aligns across 8 bases. CDR1 is MDHEN, CDR2 SYDVKM, per germline. V shed 2 bases, J shed 0 bases, and the junction held 9 bases outside the gene matches. The CDR3 is 17 amino acids.

This clone was counted a single time. The genes are TRBV5-4 and TRBJ2-7, with a weak D call TRBD2 (6 bases). The CDR3 covers 13 residues. CDR1 is SGHNT, CDR2 YYREEE, per germline (reference sequence). The V gene lost 4 bases and the J gene lost 3 bases, with 11 bases spanning the gap. The CDR3 region is CASSGRNDYEQYF. The CDR3 nucleotides are TGTGCCAGCAGCGGGAGGAATGACTACGAGCAGTACTTC.

V usage is TRBV14 and J usage is TRBJ2-6; tentative D call: TRBD2 (5 bases). V was clipped by 4 bases and J by 4 bases, with 11 bases between them. CDR1 SGHDN and CDR2 FVKESK come from the germline V gene. This CDR3 region has 15 residues. The CDR3 DNA reads TGTGCCAGCAGCCCGAGGGTCTCCGGGGCCAACGTCCTGACTTTC. Translating gives CASSPRVSGANVLTF. The full variable domain, completed using reference TRBV14 and TRBJ2-6, is EAGVTQFPSHSVIEKGQTVTLRCDPISGHDNLYWYRRVMGKEIKFLLHFVKESKQDESGMPNNRFLAERTGGTYSTLKVQPAELEDSGVYFCASSPRVSGANVLTFGAGSRLTVL.

The V and J genes are TRBV4-3 and TRBJ2-5, with TRBD2 matching over 15 bases. The V and J ends lost 7 bases and 5 bases, in that order; junction bases with no gene match: 5. The CDR3 sequence is 15 residues long. Germline V gene data show CDR1 as LGHNA and CDR2 as YSLEER. CDR3 DNA sequence: TGCGCCAGCACCATGGGACTAGCGGGAGGTGAGACCCAGTACTTC. Its protein is CASTMGLAGGETQYF.

The rearrangement uses TRBV18 and TRBJ1-1, with D hard to call. The CDR3 covers 13 residues. Germline CDR1 KGHSH, CDR2 LQKENI. Trimming took 6 bases from V and 4 from J, leaving 12 bases between them. The chain's CDR3 is CASSSSRSTEAFF. CDR3 sequence (DNA): TGTGCCAGCTCCTCCTCGCGGAGCACTGAAGCTTTCTTT.

V gene TRBV28 combines with J gene TRBJ2-7, with TRBD2 matching over 7 bases. The CDR3 is 14 amino acids. Germline V lookup: CDR1 MDHEN, CDR2 SYDVKM. Trimming took 8 bases from V and 2 from J; bases not matched to a gene: 9. CDR3 protein: CASGMTAGTYEQYF. DNA of the CDR3: TGTGCCAGCGGGATGACAGCGGGGACCTACGAGCAGTACTTC.

The chain couples TRBV3-1 (or the pseudogene TRBV3-2) to TRBJ1-4; possibly TRBD1 for D (5 bases). CDR3 length: 15 residues. From germline, CDR1 is LGHDT and CDR2 YNNKEL (reference sequence). V was shortened by 4 bases and J by 7 bases, with 16 bases between the two germline ends. The CDR3 DNA sequence: TGTGCCAGCAGCCCCGAAGGGGATATCGGTGAAAAACTGTTTTTT. It yields the protein CASSPEGDIGEKLFF.

CDR3 DNA sequence: TGTGCCAGTAGTATCCCTAGACGCACAGATACGCAGTATTTT. It is translated as CASSIPRRTDTQYF. V gene TRBV19 combines with J gene TRBJ2-3; D gene unclear. Germline CDR1 reads LNHDA; CDR2 reads SQIVND (reference sequence). The V and J ends lost 3 bases and 1 base respectively, with 8 bases between them. The CDR3 loop spans 14 amino acids.

V is TRBV3-1 (or the pseudogene TRBV3-2) and J is TRBJ2-1; perhaps TRBD1 as D (6 bases). Germline CDR1 is LGHDT and CDR2 is YNNKEL (reference sequence). V was clipped by 5 bases and J by 9 bases, with 11 bases between them. The CDR3 totals 12 residues. CDR3 residues: CASSYRAGEQFF. CDR3 DNA: TGTGCCAGCAGCTACAGGGCAGGTGAGCAGTTCTTC.

This chain links TRBV19 with TRBJ2-1, with TRBD2 matching 8 bases. The CDR3 is made up of 16 amino acids. V shed 4 bases, J shed 0 bases, and the junction held 5 bases outside the gene matches. Germline V gene lookup returns CDR1 LNHDA and CDR2 SQIVND (reference sequence). The CDR3 loop is CASSTLSGDSYNEQFF. In DNA, the CDR3 is TGTGCCAGTAGTACCCTTAGCGGGGACTCCTACAATGAGCAGTTCTTC.

This chain joins TRBV7-2 and TRBJ1-2; 11 nucleotides align to TRBD1. The germline CDR1 and CDR2 sequences are SGHTA and FQGNSA. V gave up 1 base and J gave up 3 bases; unmatched junction bases: 7. The CDR3 covers 17 residues. This CDR3 reads CASSLGYGQGADYGYTF. CDR3 coding DNA: TGTGCCAGCAGCTTAGGTTACGGACAGGGGGCGGACTATGGCTACACCTTC.

The chain couples TRBV6-2 or TRBV6-3 to TRBJ2-3; TRBD2 matches at 13 bases. Losses at the gene ends were 2 bases for V and 8 bases for J; bases not matched to a gene: 4. In germline, CDR1 is MNHEY, CDR2 SVGEGT. This CDR3 region has 15 residues. For the CDR3, the DNA is TGTGCCAGCAGTTACGGACTAGCGGGAGTGGGTACGCAGTATTTT. Amino acid sequence: CASSYGLAGVGTQYF.

This clone has more than one count but fewer than ten. This chain uses TRBV7-9 with TRBJ2-4; TRBD1 matches 9 bases. Trimming removed 5 bases from V and 3 bases from J; junction bases left unmatched: 8. The CDR3 has 16 residues. Germline CDR1 and CDR2: SEHNR and FQNEAQ (reference sequence). This CDR3 reads CASSRRDREGKNIQYF. As DNA, the CDR3 is TGTGCCAGCAGCCGCCGGGACAGGGAAGGCAAAAACATTCAGTACTTC.

The rearrangement links TRBV5-6 to TRBJ1-6; 7 bases fit TRBD1. Germline CDR1 reads SGHDT; CDR2 reads YYEEEE. The CDR3 consists of 16 residues. The trim removed 0 bases at V and 6 bases at J, leaving 6 bases unmatched. This CDR3 is CASSLGWPGGNSPLHF. CDR3 in DNA: TGTGCCAGCAGCTTGGGTTGGCCAGGGGGTAATTCACCCCTCCACTTT.

V and J are TRBV6-5 and TRBJ2-1; tentative D call: TRBD1 (6 bases). The CDR3 loop spans 14 amino acids. Germline-derived CDR1 and CDR2 are MNHEY and SVGAGI. V was clipped by 7 bases and J by 2 bases, with 12 bases between them. The CDR3 loop is CASTDSTTYNEQFF. In DNA form, the CDR3 reads TGTGCCAGCACGGACAGCACCACCTACAATGAGCAGTTCTTC.

The rearrangement uses TRBV7-2 and TRBJ1-5, with a possible D match to TRBD1 (5 bases). CDR1 SGHTA and CDR2 FQGNSA come from the germline V gene. Trimming took 0 bases from V and 6 from J, leaving 9 bases between them. The CDR3 covers 14 residues. This CDR3 reads CASSLASGGQPQHF. The DNA for the CDR3 is TGTGCCAGCAGCTTAGCCTCGGGGGGTCAGCCCCAGCATTTT.

The chain combines TRBV19 with TRBJ2-4; the match to TRBD1 covers 9 bases. CDR1 and CDR2 (germline): LNHDA, SQIVND (reference sequence). There are 14 residues in the CDR3. V shed 5 bases, J shed 8 bases, and the junction held 7 bases outside the gene matches. The CDR3 spells CASSPDRGSDIQYF. In DNA form, the CDR3 reads TGTGCCAGTAGTCCGGACAGGGGATCAGACATTCAGTACTTC.